These 9 T cell receptor beta chains were all obtained from the same sample, sequenced in a study of graft-versus-host responses after intestinal transplantation. Clones were sequenced by immunoSEQ multiplex PCR, and TCRdb holds only the in-frame ones, with some missing. The profile covers more than 85,000 clones, with about nine tenths appearing a single time and over 0.06% taken by the ten largest. These receptors' targets are unknown. The sequencing used unstimulated CD8+ T cells sorted from spleen or lymph node cells, collected before transplant. The receptors shown here come from a human donor who was the organ donor for an intestinal transplant.

V usage is TRBV18 and J usage is TRBJ2-6; possible D gene TRBD2, 6 bases. Looked up from germline, CDR1 is KGHSH and CDR2 is LQKENI. The CDR3 is 18 residues long. V shed 3 bases and J shed 5 bases, with 20 bases lying between them. The CDR3, as DNA: TGTGCCAGCTCACCGGAGGGGCTTTTTGTTTCTTGGGCCAACGTCCTGACTTTC. This translates into CASSPEGLFVSWANVLTF.

This chain connects TRBV4-1 to TRBJ2-1; 11 nucleotides match TRBD2. The CDR3 has 17 amino acids. Germline lookup yields CDR1 MGHRA and CDR2 YSYEKL. V lost 3 bases, J lost 7 bases, and 11 bases stayed unmatched. The CDR3 DNA sequence: TGCGCCAGCAGCCACGCAATACTAGCGGGAGACCGAAATGAGCAGTTCTTC. The encoded protein is CASSHAILAGDRNEQFF.

The chain links TRBV4-1 to TRBJ2-1; the match to TRBD2 covers 8 bases. Germline CDR1 reads MGHRA; CDR2 reads YSYEKL. V was clipped by 2 bases and J by 4 bases; unmatched bases: 7. CDR3 length: 16 amino acids. CDR3 nucleotide sequence: TGCGCCAGCAGCCAATGGCAACGGGGGGGATACAATGAGCAGTTCTTC. Its protein is CASSQWQRGGYNEQFF.

The chain carries TRBV19 and TRBJ1-2; 8 nucleotides agree with TRBD1. After removal of 9 bases from V and 8 bases from J, the junction contained 11 bases not matched to a gene. The length of the CDR3 is 13 residues. Germline loops: CDR1 LNHDA, CDR2 SQIVND (reference sequence). CDR3 sequence reads: CARTSGGVWGYTF. CDR3 sequence (DNA): TGTGCCAGAACTTCAGGGGGCGTATGGGGCTACACCTTC.

This chain connects TRBV2 to TRBJ1-5, with 9 bases fitting TRBD1. The CDR3 is 14 amino acids. After removal of 6 bases from V and 7 bases from J, the junction contained 7 bases not matched to a gene. CDR1 SNHLY and CDR2 FYNNEI come from the germline V gene. CDR3: CASRDRGVGQPQHF. Here the CDR3 DNA reads TGTGCCAGCAGGGACAGGGGAGTAGGGCAGCCCCAGCATTTT.

This chain links TRBV6-5 with TRBJ1-2; 9 bases map to TRBD1. The CDR3 loop spans 16 amino acids. In germline, CDR1 is MNHEY, CDR2 SVGAGI. V lost 0 bases to trimming and J lost 7 bases; unmatched junction nucleotides: 9. The CDR3 coding sequence is TGTGCCAGCAGTTACTCGACAGGGGGAATGACCTCTGGCTACACCTTC. Encoded protein: CASSYSTGGMTSGYTF.

This rearrangement joins TRBV7-6 to TRBJ2-5; 11 bases are a match to TRBD2. Looked up from germline, CDR1 is SGHVS and CDR2 is FNYEAQ. Trimming at V came to 4 bases and at J to 5 bases, leaving 6 bases not matched to a gene. The CDR3 sequence is 15 residues long. This CDR3 is CASSSLAGGGETQYF. Written as DNA, the CDR3 is TGTGCCAGCAGCTCCTTAGCGGGAGGGGGCGAGACCCAGTACTTC.

V usage is TRBV28 and J usage is TRBJ2-3; 7 nucleotides line up with TRBD1. The germline V gene has CDR1 MDHEN and CDR2 SYDVKM. The CDR3 contains 15 residues. V was clipped by 2 bases and J by 0 bases; unmatched bases: 2. The CDR3 DNA follows: TGTGCCAGCAGTTTAGGGACAGAGAGCACAGATACGCAGTATTTT. Protein product: CASSLGTESTDTQYF.

The chain has TRBV21-1 and TRBJ1-5; no check of the table's D call, TRBD1, against the DNA was made. TRBV21-1 is given as a pseudogene. The length of the CDR3 is 19 residues. The CDR3 sequence: CASSPWTGWSPYSNQPQHF. In nucleotides, the CDR3 is TGTGCCAGCAGCCCTTGGACAGGGTGGTCCCCGTATAGCAATCAGCCCCAGCATTTT.